Included here is one T cell receptor beta chain sequence, with context. What it recognizes is unknown. These data belong to a study of cytomegalovirus exposure and HLA in healthy donors. For the study at large: Of roughly 400 genotyped donors, about 81% clustered with self-reported Caucasian donors.

V gave up 2 bases and J gave up 5 bases, with 7 bases separating them. The CDR3 is 12 residues long. Germline V lookup: CDR1 MNHEY, CDR2 SVGAGI. Primers: 60 Vbeta forward and 13 Jbeta reverse. The table came from immunoSEQ multiplex PCR; TCRdb's copy has only in-frame clones and leaves some out. The sample consists of approximately 81,000 clones, over 70% of them appearing once. Whole-study findings and limits: One cluster of highly shared sequence variants probably arose as a sequencing artifact. Confirmation in vitro established that three CMV-associated chains were specific for CMV antigens.

Participants comprised healthy donors of bone marrow. Sequencing input: PBMCs. J is TRBJ2-7 and V is TRBV6-5; D call uncertain. The sequence came from a man in his fifties or sixties in good health and CMV-seropositive. In nucleotides, the CDR3 is TGTGCCAGCAGTTACGTTGGAGACGAGCAGTACTTC. Translating it yields CASSYVGDEQYF.